This note documents a single T cell receptor beta chain sequence. What it recognizes is unknown. V shed 1 base and J 6 bases; nucleotides not matched to a gene: 7. This CDR3 has 15 amino acids. Germline V gives CDR1 SEHNR, CDR2 FQNEAQ (reference sequence). The data were taken from a study of OX40 agonist ivuxolimab in advanced cancers. Study as a whole: Dose-escalation cases comprised hepatocellular carcinoma, melanoma, renal cell or head and neck cancer.

If patients had autoimmune disease history or systemic immunosuppression, they were excluded. TCRdb's copy holds only in-frame clones and misses some; the assay was immunoSEQ multiplex PCR. The table shows some 60,000 clones, with approximately 90% occurring only once. Study-level findings and limits: Individuals who were partial responders at 0.1-3.0 mg/kg had clonal expansion that ranked among the lowest.

The sequencing here drew on CD4+ or CD8+ T cells sorted from blood, taken in a trial of the OX40 agonist ivuxolimab. The V gene is TRBV7-9, the J gene TRBJ2-3; 7 bases line up with TRBD2. This receptor was taken from an adult with an advanced solid tumor such as melanoma, head and neck, liver or kidney cancer. The CDR3 loop is CASSLVVGGSDTQYF. The CDR3 DNA reads TGTGCCAGCAGCTTAGTAGTTGGCGGGAGTGATACGCAGTATTTT.